The 9 T cell receptor beta chains reported below all come from one sample, sequenced in a study of T-cell memory formation after mild COVID-19. TCRdb itself ran the 5' RACE reads through MiXCR, one entry per CDR3 protein. Of under 300,000 distinct CDR3 sequences detected, 16% appear once; the ten largest clones hold roughly 3.6%. The sample consisted of PBMCs or a T cell subset sorted from them (not recorded which). The origin of the receptors is a man between 18 and 29 years old who had mild COVID-19 (a few samples of this study predate the infection). Cell type and time point are not known.

This sequence joins TRBV5-1 and TRBJ2-3; 10 bases are a match to TRBD2. After removal of 4 bases from V and 2 bases from J, the junction contained 4 bases not matched to a gene. Germline V gives CDR1 SGHRS, CDR2 YFSETQ. The CDR3 totals 15 residues. The CDR3 region is CASSRLAGDTDTQYF. CDR3 bases: TGCGCCAGCAGCCGCCTAGCGGGGGACACAGATACGCAGTATTTT.

This clonotype was recorded a few times. The chain combines TRBV4-2 with TRBJ2-5, with D possibly called TRBD1 or TRBD2 (5 bases each). Trimming left V 0 bases short and J 5 bases short, with 10 bases between. This CDR3 contains 14 residues. Germline assignment: CDR1 LGHNA and CDR2 YNFKEQ. This chain's CDR3 is CASSQDRDGETQYF. The CDR3 DNA reads as TGTGCCAGCAGCCAAGACAGGGACGGGGAGACCCAGTACTTC.

The rearrangement links TRBV9 to TRBJ1-3; D remains unclear. The CDR3 contains 13 residues. Between the trimmed V and J ends, which lost 0 bases and 8 bases, there was a span of 9 bases. Germline-derived CDR1 and CDR2 are SGDLS and YYNGEE. The CDR3 DNA sequence: TGTGCCAGCAGCGTAGGTGCGGTAGACACCATATATTTT. Protein sequence: CASSVGAVDTIYF.

This clonotype was detected many times. The V call is TRBV7-8, the J call TRBJ2-7, with D perhaps TRBD2 (6 bases). V was cut by 1 base and J by 2 bases, with 9 bases left in between. Germline CDR1 is SGHVS and CDR2 is FQNEAQ. The CDR3 extends over 14 amino acids. The CDR3: CASSLVTGAYEQYV. The CDR3 DNA is TGTGCCAGCAGCTTAGTTACGGGGGCCTACGAGCAGTACGTC.

As concerns this clonotype: One end of the junction fails to match germline, which may point to a read error. The genes are TRBV29-1 and TRBJ2-5, with 8 bases identical to TRBD2. Germline V gene sequence: CDR1 SQVTM, CDR2 ANQGSEA. CDR3 length: 15 amino acids. CDR3 in DNA: TGCAGCGCCACGGGCCGGGGGGGGAGAACTGAGACCAAGTACTTC. It yields the protein CSATGRGGRTETKYF.

This clonotype was seen more than once but under ten times. This chain joins TRBV7-2 and TRBJ2-3; a possible D gene is TRBD2 (6 bases). The CDR3 has 16 amino acids. CDR1 and CDR2 from the germline V gene are SGHTA and FQGNSA. The germline V and J ends were trimmed by 6 bases and 3 bases, with 19 bases remaining between them. DNA for the CDR3: TGTGCCAGCAGGCGGACCCAGGCCGGAGGGACAGATACGCAGTATTTT. This encodes CASRRTQAGGTDTQYF.

In its sample, this clonotype was seen a few times. The V gene is TRBV7-9, the J gene TRBJ2-1; 12 positions agree with TRBD2. Germline trimming cut 8 bases from V and 9 bases from J; bases unmatched to any gene: 11. Germline V gene lookup returns CDR1 SEHNR and CDR2 FQNEAQ (reference sequence). The CDR3 spans 15 residues. For the CDR3, the DNA is TGTGCCAGCGGAGGACTAGCGGGGCCCTCGGGTGAGCAGTTCTTC. This codes for CASGGLAGPSGEQFF.

The rearrangement joins TRBV12-3 or TRBV12-4 to TRBJ2-3; 7 bases are shared with TRBD2. The CDR3 contains 16 residues. V was pared by 5 bases and J by 0 bases, with 8 bases of the junction left unmatched. CDR3 protein: CASSNPWGGSTDTQYF. The CDR3, as DNA: TGTGCCAGCAGTAACCCGTGGGGGGGAAGCACAGATACGCAGTATTTT.

The gene calls are TRBV7-2 and TRBJ1-5; no definite D call. With 7 bases removed from V and 5 bases from J, the gap between germline ends came to 0 bases. This CDR3 contains 9 residues. Germline V gives CDR1 SGHTA, CDR2 FQGNSA. CDR3 nucleotide sequence: TGTGCCAGCAATCAGCCCCAGCATTTT. Amino acid sequence: CASNQPQHF.